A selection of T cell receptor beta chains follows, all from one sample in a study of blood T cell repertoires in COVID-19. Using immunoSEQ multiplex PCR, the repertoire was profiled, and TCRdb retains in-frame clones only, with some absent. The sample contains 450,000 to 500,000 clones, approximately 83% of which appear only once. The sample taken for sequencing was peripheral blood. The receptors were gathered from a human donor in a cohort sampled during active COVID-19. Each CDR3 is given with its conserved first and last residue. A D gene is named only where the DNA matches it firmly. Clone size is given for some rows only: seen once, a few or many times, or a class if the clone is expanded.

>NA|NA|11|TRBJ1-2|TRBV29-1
TGCAGCGTTGAAGATCAGGCACTCTACACCTTC
CSVEDQALYTF
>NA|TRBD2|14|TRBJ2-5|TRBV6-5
TGTGCCAGCAGTTCCGGGACTACCCGCGAGACCCAGTACTTC
CASSSGTTRETQYF
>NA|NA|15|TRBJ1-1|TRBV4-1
TGCGCCAGCAGCCAAGGAAACCTAGGCGACACTGAAGCTTTCTTT
CASSQGNLGDTEAFF
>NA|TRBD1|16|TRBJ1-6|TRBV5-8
TGTGCCAGCAGCATAGGACAGGACCGCTTTAATTCACCCCTCCACTTT
CASSIGQDRFNSPLHF
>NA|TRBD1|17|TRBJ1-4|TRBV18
TGTGCCAGCTCACCCAAAGGGGGCTCAAGGACTAATGAAAAACTGTTTTTT
CASSPKGGSRTNEKLFF
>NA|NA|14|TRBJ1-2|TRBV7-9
TGTGCCAGCAGCTTAGTACCCGGGGTCTATGGCTACACCTTC
CASSLVPGVYGYTF
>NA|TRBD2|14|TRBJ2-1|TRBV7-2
TGTGCCAGCAGCCGTCAAGCTAGCGGCAATGAGCAGTTCTTC
CASSRQASGNEQFF
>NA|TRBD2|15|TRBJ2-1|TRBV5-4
TGTGCCAGCAGCAGGGAACTAGCGGGAAACAATGAGCAGTTCTTC
CASSRELAGNNEQFF
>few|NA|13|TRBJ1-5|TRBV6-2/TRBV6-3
TGTGCCAGCAGTCGGCAGGGTGATCAGCCCCAGCATTTT
CASSRQGDQPQHF
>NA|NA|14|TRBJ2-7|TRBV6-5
TGTGCCAGCAGGCTGGGGACTGTCTCCTACGAGCAGTACTTC
CASRLGTVSYEQYF
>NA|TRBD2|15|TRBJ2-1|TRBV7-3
TGTGCCAGCAGCGCCACTAGCGGGAGTTACAATGAGCAGTTCTTC
CASSATSGSYNEQFF
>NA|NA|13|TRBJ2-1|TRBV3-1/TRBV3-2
TGTGCCAGCAGCCAATATCTGAGTACTGAGCAGTTCTTC
CASSQYLSTEQFF
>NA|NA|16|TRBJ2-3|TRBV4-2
TGTGCCAGCAGCCAAGCATCGGACATAGCAGGAGATACGCAGTATTTT
CASSQASDIAGDTQYF
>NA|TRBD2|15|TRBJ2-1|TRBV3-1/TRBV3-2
TGTGCCAGCAGCCTTCTGAGACTAGCGGGCAATGAGCAGTTCTTC
CASSLLRLAGNEQFF
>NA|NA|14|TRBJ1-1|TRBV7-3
TGTGCCAGCAGCCTACGGGGTAAGAACACTGAAGCTTTCTTT
CASSLRGKNTEAFF
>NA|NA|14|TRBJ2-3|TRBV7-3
TGTGCCAGCAGCCCCGGGATGTTCGGAGATACGCAGTATTTT
CASSPGMFGDTQYF
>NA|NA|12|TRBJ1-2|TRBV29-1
TGCAGCGTGGTGAGGGAGGATAATGGCTACACCTTC
CSVVREDNGYTF
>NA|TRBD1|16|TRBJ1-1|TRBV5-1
TGCGCCAGCAGGCCGCGGACAGGGGTCGACAACACTGAAGCTTTCTTT
CASRPRTGVDNTEAFF
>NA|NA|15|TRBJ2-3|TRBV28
TGTGCCAGCAGTGACGGGACTGTACGCACAGATACGCAGTATTTT
CASSDGTVRTDTQYF
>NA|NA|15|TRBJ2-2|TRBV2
TGTGCCAGCAGTGCCCCAGCGGCGAACACCGGGGAGCTGTTTTTT
CASSAPAANTGELFF
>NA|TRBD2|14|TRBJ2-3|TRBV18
TGTGCCAGCACCGGACTAGCGAGCACAGATACGCAGTATTTT
CASTGLASTDTQYF
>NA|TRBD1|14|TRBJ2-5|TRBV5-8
TGTGCCAGCAGCTTGGACAGGGGGCAGGAGACCCAGTACTTC
CASSLDRGQETQYF
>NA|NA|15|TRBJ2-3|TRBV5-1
TGCGCCAGCAGCTTTGGAAGCGGCCCCACAGATACGCAGTATTTT
CASSFGSGPTDTQYF